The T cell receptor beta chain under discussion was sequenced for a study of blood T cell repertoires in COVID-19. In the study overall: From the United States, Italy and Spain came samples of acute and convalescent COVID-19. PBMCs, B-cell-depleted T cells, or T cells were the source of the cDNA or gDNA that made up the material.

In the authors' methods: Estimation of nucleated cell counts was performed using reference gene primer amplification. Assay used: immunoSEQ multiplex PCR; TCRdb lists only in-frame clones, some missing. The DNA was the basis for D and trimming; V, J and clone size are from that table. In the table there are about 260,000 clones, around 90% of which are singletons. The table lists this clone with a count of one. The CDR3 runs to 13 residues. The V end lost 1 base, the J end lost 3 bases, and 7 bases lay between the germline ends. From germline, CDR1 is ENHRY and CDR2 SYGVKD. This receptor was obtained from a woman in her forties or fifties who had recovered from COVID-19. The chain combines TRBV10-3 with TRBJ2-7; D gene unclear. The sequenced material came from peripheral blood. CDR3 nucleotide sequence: TGTGCCATCAGTGAGTATGTCGGCTACGAGCAGTACTTC. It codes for CAISEYVGYEQYF.